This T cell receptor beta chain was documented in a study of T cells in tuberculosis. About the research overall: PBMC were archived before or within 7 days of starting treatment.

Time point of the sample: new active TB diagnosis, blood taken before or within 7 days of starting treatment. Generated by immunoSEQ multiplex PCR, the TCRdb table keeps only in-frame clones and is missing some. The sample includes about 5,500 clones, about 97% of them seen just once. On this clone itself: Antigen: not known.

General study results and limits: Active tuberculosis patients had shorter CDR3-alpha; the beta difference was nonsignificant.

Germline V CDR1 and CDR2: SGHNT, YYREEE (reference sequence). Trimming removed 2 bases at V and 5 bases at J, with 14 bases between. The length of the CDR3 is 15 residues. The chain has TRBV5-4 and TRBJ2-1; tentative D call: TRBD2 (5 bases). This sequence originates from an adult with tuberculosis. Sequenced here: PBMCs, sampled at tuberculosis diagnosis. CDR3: CASSFGRDSHNEQFF. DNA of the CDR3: TGTGCCAGCAGCTTCGGACGGGATTCCCACAATGAGCAGTTCTTC.